This T cell receptor beta chain was obtained from a study of blood T cell repertoires in COVID-19. Turning to the study itself: Some COVID-19 samples were acute and others convalescent; all came from the United States, Italy and Spain. The cDNA or gDNA used as material had been derived from T cells, B-cell-depleted T cells, or PBMCs.

V was clipped by 11 bases and J by 1 base, with 11 bases between them. The CDR3 is 12 amino acids. Germline loops: CDR1 MDHEN, CDR2 SYDVKM. Authors' analysis steps: Reference gene primer amplification gave estimated nucleated cell counts. TCRdb's table, derived via immunoSEQ multiplex PCR, lists solely in-frame clones and lacks some. The V and J calls and the clone size are those of that table, but D and trimming were determined from the DNA. The sample comprises approximately 170,000 clones, about 83% of which are singletons, and around 7.6% rests with the top ten. The sequenced material came from peripheral blood. This rearrangement joins TRBV28 to TRBJ1-1; D remains unclear. This TCR came from a man aged 35 to 55 who had recovered from COVID-19. This CDR3 is CAASGANTEAFF. The DNA for the CDR3 is TGTGCCGCATCAGGTGCGAACACTGAAGCTTTCTTT.